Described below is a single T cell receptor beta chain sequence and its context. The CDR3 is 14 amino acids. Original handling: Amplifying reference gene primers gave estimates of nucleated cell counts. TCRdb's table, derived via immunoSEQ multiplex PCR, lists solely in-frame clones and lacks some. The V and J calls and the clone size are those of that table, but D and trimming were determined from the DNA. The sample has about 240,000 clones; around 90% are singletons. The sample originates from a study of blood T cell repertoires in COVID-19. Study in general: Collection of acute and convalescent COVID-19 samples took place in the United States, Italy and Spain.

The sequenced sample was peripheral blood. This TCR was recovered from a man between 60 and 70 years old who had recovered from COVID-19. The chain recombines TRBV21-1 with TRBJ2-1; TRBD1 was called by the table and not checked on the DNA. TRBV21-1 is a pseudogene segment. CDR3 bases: TGTGCCAATAAAAGGGGGACAAGGGGGAATGAGCAGTTCTTC. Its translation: CANKRGTRGNEQFF.